These 20 T cell receptor beta chains share one sample of origin, sequenced in a study of cytomegalovirus exposure and HLA in healthy donors. Primers: 60 Vbeta forward and 13 Jbeta reverse. Some clones are missing from TCRdb's copy, which holds only in-frame ones; the method was immunoSEQ multiplex PCR. This sample carries some 90,000 clones, approximately 79% of them seen once, and the ten largest clones take around 6%. The sequenced sample was PBMCs. These receptors came from a female donor in good health and CMV-seronegative.

The chain couples TRBV28 to TRBJ2-1, with 11 positions matching TRBD2. The CDR3 sequence is 16 residues long. The J segment lost 8 bases and the V segment lost 6 bases, leaving 12 bases of the junction unmatched. CDR1 MDHEN and CDR2 SYDVKM come from the germline V gene. CDR3 DNA: TGTGCCAGCAGCCAACCGACTAGCGGGAAAGCTCATGAGCAGTTCTTC. Its translation: CASSQPTSGKAHEQFF.

The chain is built from TRBV6-4 and TRBJ1-5; D gene uncertain. V was trimmed by 6 bases and J by 7 bases, leaving 4 bases between them. The CDR3 consists of 10 residues. The V gene's germline CDR1 is MRHNA and CDR2 SNTAGT. CDR3 DNA sequence: TGTGCCAGCAGGAGACAGCCCCAGCATTTT. Its translation: CASRRQPQHF.

The gene calls are TRBV28 and TRBJ2-3; 7 bases are shared with TRBD2. V shed 5 bases, J shed 2 bases, and the junction held 7 bases outside the gene matches. CDR1 MDHEN and CDR2 SYDVKM come from the germline V gene. This CDR3 has 15 residues. The CDR3 DNA reads TGTGCCAGCAGTAAGGCCGCGGGAGCCACAGATACGCAGTATTTT. Translation: CASSKAAGATDTQYF. Complete variable domain (other parts from reference TRBV28 and TRBJ2-3): DVKVTQSSRYLVKRTGEKVFLECVQDMDHENMFWYRQDPGLGLRLIYFSYDVKMKEKGDIPEGYSVSREKKERFSLILESASTNQTSMYLCASSKAAGATDTQYFGPGTRLTVL.

The V gene is TRBV7-6, the J gene TRBJ1-1; a weak D match, TRBD1 (6 bases). CDR1 SGHVS and CDR2 FNYEAQ come from the germline V gene. Between the trimmed V and J ends, which lost 4 bases and 0 bases, there was a span of 21 bases. The CDR3 covers 18 residues. The CDR3 sequence is CASSSSTQGDRMNTEAFF. CDR3 nucleotides: TGTGCCAGCAGCTCCTCCACACAGGGAGACCGCATGAACACTGAAGCTTTCTTT.

This rearrangement joins TRBV19 to TRBJ2-5; 9 bases are shared with TRBD1. Per germline, CDR1 LNHDA and CDR2 SQIVND (reference sequence). Trimming took 6 bases from V and 3 from J; bases not matched to a gene: 2. This CDR3 is built from 13 residues. The CDR3 spells CASRRQGEETQYF. The CDR3 DNA reads TGTGCCAGTAGAAGACAGGGGGAAGAGACCCAGTACTTC.

This chain joins TRBV7-2 and TRBJ2-2; 8 nucleotides agree with TRBD2. V shed 4 bases, J shed 4 bases, and the junction held 2 bases outside the gene matches. Germline V gene sequence: CDR1 SGHTA, CDR2 FQGNSA. This CDR3 comprises 14 residues. In DNA form, the CDR3 reads TGTGCCAGCAGCTCCCGGGGGGGCACCGGGGAGCTGTTTTTT. Translated, it gives CASSSRGGTGELFF.

The sample holds a few counts of this clone. The rearrangement uses TRBV6-1 and TRBJ1-5; D perhaps matches TRBD1 (5 bases). The CDR3 is made up of 13 amino acids. Germline V lookup: CDR1 MNHNS, CDR2 SASEGT. Trimming removed 7 bases at V and 7 bases at J, with 14 bases between. The CDR3 region is CASIGGGDQPQHF. The CDR3 DNA follows: TGTGCCAGCATTGGCGGGGGTGACCAGCCCCAGCATTTT.

The chain combines TRBV10-3 with TRBJ1-2; 10 nucleotides agree with TRBD1. From germline, CDR1 is ENHRY and CDR2 SYGVKD. CDR3 length: 16 amino acids. The ends lost 3 bases at V and 5 bases at J; junction bases unmatched: 9. The CDR3: CAISEAGTGEPYGYTF. The CDR3 bases are TGTGCCATCAGTGAAGCCGGGACAGGGGAACCTTATGGCTACACCTTC.

In its sample, this clone was seen once. The gene calls are TRBV9 and TRBJ1-4, with 7 positions matching TRBD1. Trimming removed 3 bases from V and 10 bases from J; junction bases left unmatched: 9. This CDR3 has 14 residues. Germline-derived CDR1 and CDR2 are SGDLS and YYNGEE. This CDR3 reads CASSADRETVKLFF. Written as DNA, the CDR3 is TGTGCCAGCAGCGCCGACAGGGAGACAGTAAAACTGTTTTTT.

This clone has only one observation. CDR3 sequence: CASSPDSSYEQYF. CDR3 DNA sequence: TGTGCCAGCAGTCCGGACAGTTCCTACGAGCAGTACTTC. This chain uses TRBV28 with TRBJ2-7; maybe TRBD1 (6 bases). V lost 5 bases, J lost 1 base, and 9 bases lay in between. The CDR3 sequence is 13 residues long. Germline V gene lookup returns CDR1 MDHEN and CDR2 SYDVKM.

The chain links TRBV25-1 to TRBJ2-5; a possible D gene is TRBD2 (5 bases). Trimming cost V 7 bases and J 6 bases, with 18 bases left between them. The CDR3 is 14 amino acids. The germline gives CDR1 MGHDK, CDR2 SYGVNS. Written as DNA, the CDR3 is TGTGCCAGCACCTCCCCGGGGTGGGCAAAGACCCAGTACTTC. Residues: CASTSPGWAKTQYF.

This chain uses TRBV9 with TRBJ2-7; D may be TRBD2 (7 bases). This CDR3 has 15 residues. The ends were cut back, 0 bases at V and 5 bases at J, with 15 bases in the middle. Germline assignment: CDR1 SGDLS and CDR2 YYNGEE. The CDR3, as DNA: TGTGCCAGCAGCGTAGTAGGGGGGGGCAGCGACGAGCAGTACTTC. Protein product: CASSVVGGGSDEQYF.

The CDR3: CAWSVPAGWGEAFF. The CDR3 region has the DNA TGTGCCTGGAGTGTACCCGCAGGGTGGGGTGAAGCTTTCTTT. This chain uses TRBV30 with TRBJ1-1; a possible D gene is TRBD1 (5 bases). CDR3 length: 14 residues. Trimming removed 0 bases at V and 7 bases at J, with 15 bases between. CDR1 and CDR2 from the germline V gene are GTSNPN and SVGIG (reference sequence).

This clone was seen repeatedly, ten times or more. This rearrangement joins TRBV2 to TRBJ1-2; the match to TRBD1 covers 7 bases. The CDR3 length is 14 residues. Losses at the gene ends were 8 bases for V and 4 bases for J; bases not matched to a gene: 10. Germline assignment: CDR1 SNHLY and CDR2 FYNNEI. The CDR3 DNA reads TGTGCCAGCGATCCGTCGGGACAGATCTATGGCTACACCTTC. Translating gives CASDPSGQIYGYTF.

This clone has a single count. The CDR3 sequence: CASSGPKTGEDSGANVLTF. In DNA form, the CDR3 reads TGTGCCAGCAGCGGTCCAAAGACAGGGGAAGACTCTGGGGCCAACGTCCTGACTTTC. V and J are TRBV9 and TRBJ2-6, with TRBD1 identical over 8 bases. Germline loops: CDR1 SGDLS, CDR2 YYNGEE. The CDR3 has 19 residues. The V gene end was trimmed by 3 bases and the J gene end by 0 bases; junction bases not matched to a gene: 11.

CDR3 bases: TGTGCCAGCAGTATGACTAGCGGGAGGGAGCAGTTCTTC. Amino acids: CASSMTSGREQFF. The rearrangement uses TRBV28 and TRBJ2-1; TRBD2 matches 13 bases. This CDR3 has 13 residues. Unmatched junction bases numbered 2, after V lost 5 bases and J lost 10 bases. Per the germline V gene, CDR1 is MDHEN and CDR2 is SYDVKM.

The chain employs TRBV7-2 and TRBJ1-2, with D uncertain. There are 14 residues in the CDR3. Germline V gives CDR1 SGHTA, CDR2 FQGNSA. The germline V and J ends were trimmed by 5 bases and 0 bases, with 10 bases remaining between them. The CDR3 DNA reads TGTGCCAGCAGCGTCACTAGGTCTAACTATGGCTACACCTTC. Protein sequence: CASSVTRSNYGYTF.

The rearrangement joins TRBV6-5 to TRBJ1-1, with 8 bases fitting TRBD1. This CDR3 has 13 residues. The V and J ends lost 6 bases and 4 bases, in that order; junction bases with no gene match: 4. The germline V gene encodes CDR1 MNHEY and CDR2 SVGAGI. In DNA, the CDR3 is TGTGCCAGCAGGGAAACAGGGGGCACTGAAGCTTTCTTT. This encodes CASRETGGTEAFF.

The DNA of the CDR3 is TGTGCCAGCAGTTTAGCCCTAACAGGGGGGGATGGCTACACCTTC. It translates to CASSLALTGGDGYTF. This sequence joins TRBV28 and TRBJ1-2; 8 bases agree with TRBD1. Germline trimming cut 2 bases from V and 6 bases from J; bases unmatched to any gene: 8. The CDR3 sequence is 15 residues long. The germline V gene encodes CDR1 MDHEN and CDR2 SYDVKM.

The CDR3 loop reads CASSGLQGGEKLFF. The CDR3 DNA is TGTGCCAGCAGTGGCCTACAGGGTGGGGAAAAACTGTTTTTT. The chain joins TRBV2 to TRBJ1-4, with D tentatively TRBD1 (6 bases). Germline CDR1 SNHLY, CDR2 FYNNEI. The length of the CDR3 is 14 residues. V dropped 4 bases and J dropped 8 bases, with 14 bases sitting between them.